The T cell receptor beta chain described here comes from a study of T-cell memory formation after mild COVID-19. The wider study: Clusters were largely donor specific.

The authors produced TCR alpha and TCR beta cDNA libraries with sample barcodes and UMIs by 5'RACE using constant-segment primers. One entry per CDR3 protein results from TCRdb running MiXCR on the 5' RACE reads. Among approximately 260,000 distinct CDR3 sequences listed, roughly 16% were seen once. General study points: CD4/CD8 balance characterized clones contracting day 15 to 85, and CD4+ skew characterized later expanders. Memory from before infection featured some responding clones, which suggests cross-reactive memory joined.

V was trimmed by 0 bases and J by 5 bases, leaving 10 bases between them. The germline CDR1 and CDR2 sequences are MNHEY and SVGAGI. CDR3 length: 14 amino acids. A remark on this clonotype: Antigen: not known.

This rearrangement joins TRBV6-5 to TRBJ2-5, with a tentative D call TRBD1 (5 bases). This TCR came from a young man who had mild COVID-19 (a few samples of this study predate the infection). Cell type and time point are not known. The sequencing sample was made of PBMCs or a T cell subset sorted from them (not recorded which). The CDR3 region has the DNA TGTGCCAGCAGTTACTCGGTCAGGGTGGAGACCCAGTACTTC. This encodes CASSYSVRVETQYF.